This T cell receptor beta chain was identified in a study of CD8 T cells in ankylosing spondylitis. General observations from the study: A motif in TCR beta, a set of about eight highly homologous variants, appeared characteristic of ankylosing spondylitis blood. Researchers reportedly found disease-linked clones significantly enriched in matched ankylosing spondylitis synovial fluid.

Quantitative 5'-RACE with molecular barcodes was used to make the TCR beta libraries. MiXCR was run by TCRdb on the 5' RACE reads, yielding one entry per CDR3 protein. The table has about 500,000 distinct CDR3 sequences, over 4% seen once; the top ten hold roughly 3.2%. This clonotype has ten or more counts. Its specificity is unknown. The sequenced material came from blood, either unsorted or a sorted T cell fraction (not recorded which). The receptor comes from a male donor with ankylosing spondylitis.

The CDR3, as DNA: TGCAGTGCTAGGACAGGTCGTGGGGCTGAAGCTTTCTTT. Its translation is CSARTGRGAEAFF. The chain couples TRBV20-1 to TRBJ1-1; a possible D gene is TRBD1 (6 bases). Trimming took 3 bases from V and 6 from J, leaving 14 bases between them. This CDR3 spans 13 amino acids. Germline CDR1 is DFQATT and CDR2 is SNEGSKA (reference sequence).